These 30 T cell receptor beta chains were sequenced from one sample in a study of blood T cell repertoires in COVID-19. Clones were read by immunoSEQ multiplex PCR, and TCRdb kept only the in-frame ones, dropping some. The table shows over 200,000 clones, with 81% occurring only once. The sequenced sample consisted of PBMCs or T cells enriched from blood (not recorded which). The receptor set was obtained from a woman aged 45-65 years with acute COVID-19.

The chain couples TRBV7-2 to TRBJ1-1; unclear D gene. Germline lookup yields CDR1 SGHTA and CDR2 FQGNSA. Trimming removed 5 bases from V and 0 bases from J, with 7 bases in between. This CDR3 is built from 13 residues. DNA for the CDR3: TGTGCCAGCAGCCCCTATCTGAACACTGAAGCTTTCTTT. Translation gives CASSPYLNTEAFF.

This clone appeared a few times. V is TRBV15 and J is TRBJ1-2; tentative D call: TRBD1 (6 bases). Germline-derived CDR1 and CDR2 are LNHNV and YYDKDF (reference sequence). With 9 bases removed from V and 5 bases from J, the gap between germline ends came to 13 bases. This CDR3 comprises 12 residues. CDR3 bases: TGTGCCACGGGACAAGACGGATATGGCTACACCTTC. This encodes CATGQDGYGYTF.

V and J are TRBV7-2 and TRBJ1-2, with 8 positions matching TRBD1. From germline, CDR1 is SGHTA and CDR2 FQGNSA. The V and J ends lost 5 bases and 8 bases, in that order; junction bases with no gene match: 4. The CDR3 is 12 residues long. The CDR3 reads CASSVNRGGYTF. CDR3 nucleotides: TGTGCCAGCAGCGTAAACAGGGGGGGCTACACCTTC.

This clone was counted once. This sequence joins TRBV15 and TRBJ2-7; 7 bases align to TRBD2. V lost 4 bases and J lost 2; bases outside the gene matches: 5. CDR3 length: 14 amino acids. Germline CDR1 and CDR2: LNHNV and YYDKDF (reference sequence). The CDR3 coding sequence is TGTGCCACCAGCACCGATACTAGCGCCTACGAGCAGTACTTC. Translating it yields CATSTDTSAYEQYF.

The gene calls are TRBV28 and TRBJ2-2; D is unclear. V lost 8 bases and J lost 3, with 10 bases in between. CDR1 is MDHEN and CDR2 is SYDVKM in the germline V gene. The CDR3 covers 13 residues. The CDR3 DNA follows: TGTGCCAGCTCCTCTCCGGACACCGGGGAGCTGTTTTTT. It specifies CASSSPDTGELFF.

In its sample, this clone was seen once. The genes are TRBV5-1 and TRBJ1-1, with TRBD1 as a possible D gene (5 bases). Germline V lookup: CDR1 SGHRS, CDR2 YFSETQ. V dropped 3 bases and J dropped 7 bases, with 22 bases sitting between them. There are 16 residues in the CDR3. The CDR3 DNA reads TGCGCCAGCAGCTCGGGGGTGAGCAGGAGCCCCCGTGAAGCTTTCTTT. As protein: CASSSGVSRSPREAFF.

The genes are TRBV7-9 and TRBJ1-1, with a tentative D call TRBD1 (5 bases). With 5 bases removed from V and 2 bases from J, the gap between germline ends came to 9 bases. CDR1 and CDR2 (germline): SEHNR, FQNEAQ (reference sequence). This CDR3 is 13 amino acids long. The CDR3 protein is CASSPTANTEAFF. CDR3 nucleotide sequence: TGTGCCAGCAGCCCGACAGCTAACACTGAAGCTTTCTTT.

The V gene is TRBV7-9, the J gene TRBJ2-2, with TRBD1 matching 11 bases. This CDR3 is 18 amino acids long. J gave up 4 bases and V 2 bases, and 9 bases lay outside the gene matches. In germline, CDR1 is SEHNR, CDR2 FQNEAQ (reference sequence). The DNA for the CDR3 is TGTGCCAGCAGCTTATTCGGAGGACAGGGGGCTCCCACCGGGGAGCTGTTTTTT. Translated, it gives CASSLFGGQGAPTGELFF.

This clone was detected once. The chain has TRBV19 and TRBJ1-2; 9 nucleotides match TRBD1. The CDR3 is 14 residues long. Germline assignment: CDR1 LNHDA and CDR2 SQIVND (reference sequence). Unmatched junction bases numbered 11, after V lost 7 bases and J lost 8 bases. CDR3 DNA sequence: TGTGCCAGTACTTCTCCCGGGACAGGGATAGGCTACACCTTC. This sequence encodes CASTSPGTGIGYTF.

The chain links TRBV10-3 to TRBJ1-1; 10 bases are shared with TRBD1. The CDR3 totals 16 residues. V was clipped by 6 bases and J by 4 bases; unmatched bases: 11. Per germline, CDR1 ENHRY and CDR2 SYGVKD. The DNA of the CDR3 is TGTGCCATCAGCGCCGGGACAGGGGTAGGAAGCACTGAAGCTTTCTTT. This sequence encodes CAISAGTGVGSTEAFF.

The rearrangement joins TRBV7-2 to TRBJ1-2; D not certain. Trimming pared 4 bases from V and 6 bases from J, leaving 24 bases between. This CDR3 spans 17 amino acids. The germline CDR1 and CDR2 sequences are SGHTA and FQGNSA. Written as DNA, the CDR3 is TGTGCCAGCAGCTCGCCGACCGCAAAAGCCAGGCTTCATGGCTACACCTTC. Protein product: CASSSPTAKARLHGYTF.

This clone was detected a few times. The chain employs TRBV2 and TRBJ2-1; D gene ambiguous. Between the trimmed V and J ends, which lost 1 base and 7 bases, there was a span of 5 bases. Germline CDR1 and CDR2: SNHLY and FYNNEI. The CDR3 runs to 12 residues. This CDR3 is CASSEVRNEQFF. The CDR3 coding sequence is TGTGCCAGCAGTGAAGTTCGGAATGAGCAGTTCTTC. The full variable domain, completed using reference TRBV2 and TRBJ2-1, is EPEVTQTPSHQVTQMGQEVILRCVPISNHLYFYWYRQILGQKVEFLVSFYNNEISEKSEIFDDQFSVERPDGSNFTLKIRSTKLEDSAMYFCASSEVRNEQFFGPGTRLTVL.

This chain uses TRBV6-1 with TRBJ1-5; possible D gene TRBD1, 6 bases. Germline V CDR1 and CDR2: MNHNS, SASEGT. The CDR3 totals 13 residues. The germline V and J ends were trimmed by 2 bases and 5 bases, with 7 bases remaining between them. CDR3 nucleotide sequence: TGTGCCAGCAGTGAAAACAGGGATCAGCCCCAGCATTTT. Translating it yields CASSENRDQPQHF.

This sequence joins TRBV27 and TRBJ2-7; 11 bases line up with TRBD2. CDR1 and CDR2 from the germline V gene are MNHEY and SMNVEV (reference sequence). The junction had 13 bases not matched to a gene; V was cut back by 4 bases and J by 2 bases. This CDR3 is built from 18 residues. CDR3: CASSSPFPGTSGTYEQYF. DNA for the CDR3: TGTGCCAGCAGTTCACCTTTCCCCGGGACTAGCGGCACCTACGAGCAGTACTTC.

The chain has TRBV4-1 and TRBJ2-1; perhaps TRBD1 as D (6 bases). Germline V gene data show CDR1 as MGHRA and CDR2 as YSYEKL. Trimming took 1 base from V and 7 from J, leaving 8 bases between them. The CDR3 has 13 amino acids. CDR3 region: CASSQATGNEQFF. CDR3 nucleotide sequence: TGCGCCAGCAGCCAAGCCACAGGGAATGAGCAGTTCTTC.

This clone was observed once. V gene TRBV28 combines with J gene TRBJ2-2; TRBD2 matches 8 bases. The CDR3 runs to 20 residues. CDR1 and CDR2 from the germline V gene are MDHEN and SYDVKM. V lost 1 base and J lost 5; bases outside the gene matches: 18. The CDR3 nucleotides read TGTGCCAGCAGTTTATTGTACCTAGCGGGTAACCCAAGGAGGACCGGGGAGCTGTTTTTT. Its protein product is CASSLLYLAGNPRRTGELFF.

The J gene is TRBJ1-4, the V gene TRBV30; 10 nucleotides match TRBD1. V lost 3 bases, J lost 0 bases, and 7 bases stayed unmatched. CDR3 size: 17 residues. Germline V gene data show CDR1 as GTSNPN and CDR2 as SVGIG (reference sequence). The CDR3, as DNA: TGTGCCTGGAGGAGACAGGGGGCCTTTGCAACTAATGAAAAACTGTTTTTT. Translated, it gives CAWRRQGAFATNEKLFF. The full variable domain, its missing parts supplied by reference TRBV30 and TRBJ1-4, is SQTIHQWPATLVQPVGSPLSLECTVEGTSNPNLYWYRQAAGRGLQLLFYSVGIGQISSEVPQNLSASRPQDRQFILSSKKLLLSDSGFYLCAWRRQGAFATNEKLFFGSGTQLSVL.

The rearrangement joins TRBV5-1 to TRBJ1-6, with 7 positions matching TRBD1. The CDR3 runs to 19 residues. After removal of 4 bases from V and 7 bases from J, the junction contained 20 bases not matched to a gene. Germline CDR1 is SGHRS and CDR2 is YFSETQ. For the CDR3, the DNA is TGCGCCAGCAGCGTAGACCCTTTACAGGGGAAACTCACAAATTCACCCCTCCACTTT. Amino acid sequence: CASSVDPLQGKLTNSPLHF.

The chain employs TRBV15 and TRBJ2-3; TRBD2 agrees at 11 bases. The CDR3 runs to 15 residues. The V gene end was trimmed by 1 base and the J gene end by 5 bases; junction bases not matched to a gene: 2. Germline V gives CDR1 LNHNV, CDR2 YYDKDF (reference sequence). CDR3 amino acids: CATSRVTSGVDTQYF. The CDR3, as DNA: TGTGCCACCAGCAGAGTGACTAGCGGGGTAGATACGCAGTATTTT.

The chain joins TRBV5-1 to TRBJ1-1; no definite D call. Germline loops: CDR1 SGHRS, CDR2 YFSETQ. The CDR3 sequence is 15 residues long. V was shortened by 1 base and J by 0 bases, with 10 bases between the two germline ends. CDR3 region: CASSLIGGLNTEAFF. As DNA, the CDR3 is TGCGCCAGCAGCTTGATTGGAGGACTGAACACTGAAGCTTTCTTT.

The V gene is TRBV6-5, the J gene TRBJ1-6; 8 bases agree with TRBD1. CDR1 MNHEY and CDR2 SVGAGI come from the germline V gene. The CDR3 runs 12 residues. Trimming took 6 bases from V and 12 from J; bases not matched to a gene: 4. DNA for the CDR3: TGTGCCAGCAGCAAAACAGGGGGACCCCTCCACTTT. Translation: CASSKTGGPLHF.

This clone was detected only a few times. This chain links TRBV14 with TRBJ2-3, with D unresolved. Germline V gives CDR1 SGHDN, CDR2 FVKESK. CDR3 length: 11 residues. Trimming shortened V by 1 base and J by 7 bases, and 3 bases separated the two germline ends. CDR3 nucleotide sequence: TGTGCCAGCAGCCAAGTCAATACGCAGTATTTT. It encodes CASSQVNTQYF.

The chain couples TRBV5-6 to TRBJ1-2; D is unclear. Germline lookup yields CDR1 SGHDT and CDR2 YYEEEE. The CDR3 covers 14 residues. Trimming pared 4 bases from V and 7 bases from J, leaving 17 bases between. CDR3 DNA: TGTGCCAGCAGCCCTTCCATCGGGTATGCTGGCTACACCTTC. It yields the protein CASSPSIGYAGYTF.

The V call is TRBV7-2, the J call TRBJ1-1, with D tentatively TRBD1 (5 bases). V lost 6 bases, J lost 0 bases, and 14 bases lay in between. The CDR3 totals 15 residues. The germline CDR1 and CDR2 sequences are SGHTA and FQGNSA. DNA for the CDR3: TGTGCCAGCAGGGGGCTAAAGACAGTGAACACTGAAGCTTTCTTT. Translating it yields CASRGLKTVNTEAFF.

This clone was seen a few times. The V and J genes are TRBV27 and TRBJ2-3; D is possibly TRBD2 (6 bases). Germline V gene data show CDR1 as MNHEY and CDR2 as SMNVEV (reference sequence). V lost 6 bases and J 4 bases, leaving 14 bases between the germline ends. This CDR3 is built from 14 residues. Here the CDR3 reads CASRLGTPSDTQYF. For the CDR3, the DNA is TGTGCCAGCAGGCTAGGGACTCCCTCAGATACGCAGTATTTT.

V is TRBV25-1 and J is TRBJ2-7; TRBD1 matches at 9 bases. V dropped 3 bases and J dropped 5; count of bases not matched to a gene: 2. Germline CDR1 MGHDK, CDR2 SYGVNS. The CDR3 spans 13 residues. CDR3: CASSEWDRDEQYF. The CDR3, as DNA: TGTGCCAGCAGTGAGTGGGACAGGGACGAGCAGTACTTC.

The chain links TRBV7-8 to TRBJ2-5; D not resolved. Looked up from germline, CDR1 is SGHVS and CDR2 is FQNEAQ. This CDR3 comprises 12 residues. V lost 5 bases and J lost 8, with 12 bases in between. The chain's CDR3 is CASSPDSPTQYF. In DNA form, the CDR3 reads TGTGCCAGCAGCCCCGACTCGCCTACCCAGTACTTC.

The V call is TRBV11-3, the J call TRBJ1-1, with TRBD1 identical over 12 bases. CDR1 and CDR2 (germline): SGHNT, YENEEA. This CDR3 comprises 15 residues. Trimming cost V 4 bases and J 3 bases; bases outside gene matches: 3. The CDR3 reads CASSSGQGAYTEAFF. For the CDR3, the DNA is TGTGCCAGCAGCTCGGGACAGGGGGCGTACACTGAAGCTTTCTTT.

This clone was recorded once. The genes are TRBV3-1 (or the pseudogene TRBV3-2) and TRBJ1-4; D is uncertain. The germline V gene encodes CDR1 LGHDT and CDR2 YNNKEL (reference sequence). This CDR3 is 13 amino acids long. Deletions cut 1 base from V and 9 bases from J, with 9 bases between. CDR3 DNA sequence: TGTGCCAGCAGCCAAGGTGGTAGTAAAAAACTGTTTTTT. Translated, it gives CASSQGGSKKLFF.

The rearrangement uses TRBV6-5 and TRBJ2-7; TRBD1 matches at 9 bases. V was clipped by 4 bases and J by 6 bases; unmatched bases: 10. There are 15 residues in the CDR3. Germline assignment: CDR1 MNHEY and CDR2 SVGAGI. The CDR3 loop is CASSWTGQGPLEQYF. CDR3 bases: TGTGCCAGCAGTTGGACGGGACAGGGTCCCCTCGAGCAGTACTTC.